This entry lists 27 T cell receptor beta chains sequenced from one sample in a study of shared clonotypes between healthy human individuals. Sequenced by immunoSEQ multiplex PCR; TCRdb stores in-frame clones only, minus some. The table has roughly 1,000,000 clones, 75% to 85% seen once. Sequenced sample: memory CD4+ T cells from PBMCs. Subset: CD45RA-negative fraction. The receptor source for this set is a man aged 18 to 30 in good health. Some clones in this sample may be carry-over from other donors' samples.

The CDR3 region has the DNA TGTGCCAGCAAAAAGACCAGGGGGCAGGCCACTGAAGCTTTCTTT. Translation: CASKKTRGQATEAFF. The gene calls are TRBV2 and TRBJ1-1; 8 nucleotides line up with TRBD1. V trimming: 7 bases; J trimming: 4 bases; junction bases outside the gene matches: 11. This CDR3 has 15 residues. Germline values: CDR1 SNHLY, CDR2 FYNNEI. Drawing the rest from reference TRBV2 and TRBJ1-1, the complete variable domain is EPEVTQTPSHQVTQMGQEVILRCVPISNHLYFYWYRQILGQKVEFLVSFYNNEISEKSEIFDDQFSVERPDGSNFTLKIRSTKLEDSAMYFCASKKTRGQATEAFFGQGTRLTVV.

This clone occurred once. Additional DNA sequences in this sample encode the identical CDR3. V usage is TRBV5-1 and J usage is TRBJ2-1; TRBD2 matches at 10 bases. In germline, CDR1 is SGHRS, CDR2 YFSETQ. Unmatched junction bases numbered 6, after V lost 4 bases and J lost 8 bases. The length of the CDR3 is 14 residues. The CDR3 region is CASSRTSGSDEQFF. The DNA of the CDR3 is TGCGCCAGCAGCAGGACTAGCGGTTCGGATGAGCAGTTCTTC.

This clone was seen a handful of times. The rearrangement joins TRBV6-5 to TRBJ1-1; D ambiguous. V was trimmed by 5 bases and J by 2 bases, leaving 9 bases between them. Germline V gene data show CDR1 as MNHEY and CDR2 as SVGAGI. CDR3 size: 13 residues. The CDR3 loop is CASSASLNTEAFF. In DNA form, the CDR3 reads TGTGCCAGCAGTGCCTCGTTAAACACTGAAGCTTTCTTT.

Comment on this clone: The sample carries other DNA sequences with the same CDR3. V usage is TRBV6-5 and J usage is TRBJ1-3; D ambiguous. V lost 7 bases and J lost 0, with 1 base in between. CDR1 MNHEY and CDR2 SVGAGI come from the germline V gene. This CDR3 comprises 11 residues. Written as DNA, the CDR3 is TGTGCCAGCACCTCTGGAAACACCATATATTTT. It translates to CASTSGNTIYF.

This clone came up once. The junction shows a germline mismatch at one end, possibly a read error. The chain's CDR3 is CASRLGPGDGYTF. The CDR3 bases are TGTGCCAGCAGGTTAGGACCAGGGGATGGCTACACCTTC. This chain uses TRBV11-2 with TRBJ1-2, with TRBD1 as a possible D gene (6 bases). CDR1 and CDR2 from the germline V gene are SGHAT and FQNNGV. CDR3 length: 13 residues.

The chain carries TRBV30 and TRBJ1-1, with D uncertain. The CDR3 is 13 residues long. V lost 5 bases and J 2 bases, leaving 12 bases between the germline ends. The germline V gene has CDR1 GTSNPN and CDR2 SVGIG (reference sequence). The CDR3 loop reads CAWQNRANTEAFF. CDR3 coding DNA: TGTGCCTGGCAAAATAGGGCCAACACTGAAGCTTTCTTT.

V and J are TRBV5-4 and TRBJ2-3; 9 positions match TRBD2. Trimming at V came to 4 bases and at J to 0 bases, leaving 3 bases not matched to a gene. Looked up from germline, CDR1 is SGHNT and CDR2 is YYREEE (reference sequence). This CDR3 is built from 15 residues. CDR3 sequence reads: CASSRLAGSTDTQYF. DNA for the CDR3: TGTGCCAGCAGCCGCCTAGCGGGAAGCACAGATACGCAGTATTTT.

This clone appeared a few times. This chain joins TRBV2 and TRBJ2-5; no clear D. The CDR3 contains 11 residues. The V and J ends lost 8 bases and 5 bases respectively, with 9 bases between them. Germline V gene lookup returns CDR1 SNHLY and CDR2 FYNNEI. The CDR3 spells CASGPEETQYF. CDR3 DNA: TGTGCCAGCGGGCCCGAGGAGACCCAGTACTTC.

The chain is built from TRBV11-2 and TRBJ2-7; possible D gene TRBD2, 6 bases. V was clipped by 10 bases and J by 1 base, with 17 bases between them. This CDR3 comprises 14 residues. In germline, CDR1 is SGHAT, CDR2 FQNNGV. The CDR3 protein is CATSWDSRSYEQYF. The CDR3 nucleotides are TGTGCCACGAGCTGGGACTCACGATCCTACGAGCAGTACTTC.

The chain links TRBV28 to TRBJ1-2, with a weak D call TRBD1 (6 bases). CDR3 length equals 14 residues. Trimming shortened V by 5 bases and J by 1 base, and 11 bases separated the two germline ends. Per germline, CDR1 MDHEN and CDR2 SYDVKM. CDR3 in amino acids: CASSPGQNNYGYTF. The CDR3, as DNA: TGTGCCAGCAGTCCCGGACAGAATAACTATGGCTACACCTTC.

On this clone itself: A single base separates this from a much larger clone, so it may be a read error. CDR3 sequence reads: CASSFSETQYF. CDR3 DNA: TGTGCCAGCAGCTTTTCGGAGACCCAGTACTTC. V gene TRBV11-3 combines with J gene TRBJ2-5; D is uncertain. CDR1 is SGHNT, CDR2 YENEEA, per germline. Trimming left V 3 bases short and J 5 bases short, with 4 bases between. The CDR3 consists of 11 residues.

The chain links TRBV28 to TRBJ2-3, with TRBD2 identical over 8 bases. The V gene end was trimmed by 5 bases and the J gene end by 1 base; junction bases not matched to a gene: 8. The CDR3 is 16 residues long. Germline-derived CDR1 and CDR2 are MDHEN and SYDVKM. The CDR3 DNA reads TGTGCCAGCAGTCCTGGGAGCGGGAGTGGCACAGATACGCAGTATTTT. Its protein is CASSPGSGSGTDTQYF.

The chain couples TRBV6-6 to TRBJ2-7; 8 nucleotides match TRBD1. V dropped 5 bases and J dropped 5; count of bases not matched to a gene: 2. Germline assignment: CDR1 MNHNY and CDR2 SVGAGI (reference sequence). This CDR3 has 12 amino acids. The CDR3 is CASSNRGDEQYF. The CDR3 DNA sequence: TGTGCCAGCAGTAACAGGGGGGACGAGCAGTACTTC.

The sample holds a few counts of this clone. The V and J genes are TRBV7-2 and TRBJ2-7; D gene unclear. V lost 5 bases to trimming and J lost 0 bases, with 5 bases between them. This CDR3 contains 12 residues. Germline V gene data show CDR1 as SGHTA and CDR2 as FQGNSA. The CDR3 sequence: CASSTYSYEQYF. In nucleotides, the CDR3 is TGTGCCAGCAGCACATACTCCTACGAGCAGTACTTC.

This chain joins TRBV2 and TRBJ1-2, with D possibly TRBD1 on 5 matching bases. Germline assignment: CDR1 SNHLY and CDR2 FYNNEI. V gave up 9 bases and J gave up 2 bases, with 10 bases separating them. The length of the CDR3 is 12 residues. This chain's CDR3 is CASGTVNYGYTF. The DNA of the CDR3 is TGTGCCAGTGGGACCGTGAACTATGGCTACACCTTC.

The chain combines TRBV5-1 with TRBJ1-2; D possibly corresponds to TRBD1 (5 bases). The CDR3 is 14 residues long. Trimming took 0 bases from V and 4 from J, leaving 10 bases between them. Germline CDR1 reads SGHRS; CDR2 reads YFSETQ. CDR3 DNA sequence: TGCGCCAGCAGCTTGGACCGACAGTTCTATGGCTACACCTTC. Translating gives CASSLDRQFYGYTF.

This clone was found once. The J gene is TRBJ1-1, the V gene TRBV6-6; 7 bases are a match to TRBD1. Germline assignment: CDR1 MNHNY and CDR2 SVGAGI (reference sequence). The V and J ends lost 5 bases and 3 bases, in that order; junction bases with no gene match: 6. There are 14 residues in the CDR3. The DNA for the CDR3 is TGTGCCAGCAGTCGACAGGGACGGGACACTGAAGCTTTCTTT. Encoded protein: CASSRQGRDTEAFF.

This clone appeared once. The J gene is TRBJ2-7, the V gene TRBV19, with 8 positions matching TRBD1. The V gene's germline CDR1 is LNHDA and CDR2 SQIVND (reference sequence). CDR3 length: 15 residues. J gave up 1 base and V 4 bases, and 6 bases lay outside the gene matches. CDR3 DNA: TGTGCCAGTAGTAAGGTCGGACAGGGTTCCTACGAGCAGTACTTC. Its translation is CASSKVGQGSYEQYF.

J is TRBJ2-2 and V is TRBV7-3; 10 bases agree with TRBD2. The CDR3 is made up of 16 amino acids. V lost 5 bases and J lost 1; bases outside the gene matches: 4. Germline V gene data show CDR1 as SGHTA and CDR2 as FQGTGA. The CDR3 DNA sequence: TGTGCCAGCAGCCCATGGACTAGCGGGAACACCGGGGAGCTGTTTTTT. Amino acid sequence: CASSPWTSGNTGELFF.

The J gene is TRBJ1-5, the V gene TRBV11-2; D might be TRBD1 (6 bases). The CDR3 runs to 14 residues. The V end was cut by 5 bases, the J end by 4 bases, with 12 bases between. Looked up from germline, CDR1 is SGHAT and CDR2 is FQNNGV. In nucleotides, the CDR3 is TGTGCCAGCAGCCCGCAGGGGCCGAATCAGCCCCAGCATTTT. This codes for CASSPQGPNQPQHF.

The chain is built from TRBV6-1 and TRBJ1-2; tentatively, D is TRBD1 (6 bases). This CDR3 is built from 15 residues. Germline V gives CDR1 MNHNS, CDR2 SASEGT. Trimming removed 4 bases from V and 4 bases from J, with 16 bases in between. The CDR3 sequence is CASSVENRAGYGYTF. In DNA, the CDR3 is TGTGCCAGCAGTGTCGAAAACAGGGCAGGCTATGGCTACACCTTC.

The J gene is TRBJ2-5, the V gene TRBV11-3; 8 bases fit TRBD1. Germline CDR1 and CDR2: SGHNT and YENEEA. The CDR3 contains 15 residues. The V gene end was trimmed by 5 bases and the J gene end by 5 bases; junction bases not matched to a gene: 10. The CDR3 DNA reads TGTGCCAGCAGCCGATCCGGACAGGGTCGGGAGACCCAGTACTTC. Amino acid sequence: CASSRSGQGRETQYF.

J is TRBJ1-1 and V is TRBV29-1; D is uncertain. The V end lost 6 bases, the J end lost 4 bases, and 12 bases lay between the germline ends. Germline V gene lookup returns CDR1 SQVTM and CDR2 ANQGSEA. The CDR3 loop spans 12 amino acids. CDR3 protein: CSVSAWGTEAFF. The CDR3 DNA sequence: TGCAGCGTCTCCGCCTGGGGCACTGAAGCTTTCTTT.

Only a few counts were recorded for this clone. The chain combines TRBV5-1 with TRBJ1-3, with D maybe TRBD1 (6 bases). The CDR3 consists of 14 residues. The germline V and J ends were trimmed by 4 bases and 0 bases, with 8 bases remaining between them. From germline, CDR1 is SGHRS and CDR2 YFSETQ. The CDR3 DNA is TGCGCCAGCAGCCCGGACAGCTCTGGAAACACCATATATTTT. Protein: CASSPDSSGNTIYF.

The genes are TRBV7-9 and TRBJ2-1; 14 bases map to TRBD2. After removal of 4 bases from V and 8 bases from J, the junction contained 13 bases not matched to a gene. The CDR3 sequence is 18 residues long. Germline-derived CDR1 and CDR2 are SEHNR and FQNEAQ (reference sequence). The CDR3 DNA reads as TGTGCCAGCAGCTCCTCTAGGAGGGGACTAGCGGGAGTCGATGAGCAGTTCTTC. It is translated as CASSSSRRGLAGVDEQFF.

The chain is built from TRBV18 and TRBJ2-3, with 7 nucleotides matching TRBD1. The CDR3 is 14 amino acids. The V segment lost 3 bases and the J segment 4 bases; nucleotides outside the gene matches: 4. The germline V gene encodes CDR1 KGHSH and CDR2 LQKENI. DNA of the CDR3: TGTGCCAGCTCACCGACAGGGCGAGCAGATACGCAGTATTTT. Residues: CASSPTGRADTQYF.

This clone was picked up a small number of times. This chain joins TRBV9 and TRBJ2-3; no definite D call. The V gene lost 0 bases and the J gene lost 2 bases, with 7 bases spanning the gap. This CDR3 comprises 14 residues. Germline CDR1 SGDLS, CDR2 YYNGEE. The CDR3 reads CASSVEGHTDTQYF. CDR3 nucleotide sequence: TGTGCCAGCAGCGTAGAGGGCCACACAGATACGCAGTATTTT.